The clone carrying this TCR beta chain has at least ten counts. This entry belongs to a study of patients and donors after allogeneic stem cell transplantation. Trimming removed 2 bases from V and 5 bases from J, with 4 bases in between. The CDR3 consists of 11 residues. CDR1 is SEHNR and CDR2 is FQNEAQ in the germline V gene (reference sequence). TCRdb processed the RT-PCR reads anew with MiXCR; each CDR3 protein has one entry. Of 9,000 to 15,000 distinct CDR3 sequences listed, roughly 24% are singletons. The sequenced sample was blood, either unsorted or a sorted T cell fraction (not recorded which). V and J are TRBV7-9 and TRBJ2-7, with no clear D. The sequence came from a human donor who was either an allogeneic HSCT recipient or a stem cell or donor lymphocyte infusion donor (not recorded which). It is not recorded whose cells these are; they may come from a transplant donor. The CDR3 loop is CASSLSDEQYF. The CDR3 DNA reads TGTGCCAGCAGCTTATCCGACGAGCAGTACTTC.